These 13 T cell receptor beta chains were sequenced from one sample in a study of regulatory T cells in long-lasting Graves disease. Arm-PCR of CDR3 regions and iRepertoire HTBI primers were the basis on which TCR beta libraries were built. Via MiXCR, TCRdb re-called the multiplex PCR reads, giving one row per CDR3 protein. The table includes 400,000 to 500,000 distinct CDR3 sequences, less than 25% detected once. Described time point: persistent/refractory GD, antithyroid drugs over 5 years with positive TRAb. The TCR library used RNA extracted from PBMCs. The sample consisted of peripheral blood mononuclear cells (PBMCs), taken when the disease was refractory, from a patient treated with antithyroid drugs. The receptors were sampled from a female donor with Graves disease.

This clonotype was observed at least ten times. The CDR3 region is CASSRQGAWEQYF. Written as DNA, the CDR3 is TGTGCCAGCAGTCGACAGGGGGCTTGGGAGCAGTACTTC. This chain joins TRBV28 and TRBJ2-7; 10 bases line up with TRBD1. CDR3 length: 13 amino acids. CDR1 is MDHEN and CDR2 is SYDVKM in the germline V gene. Losses at the gene ends were 5 bases for V and 7 bases for J; bases not matched to a gene: 5.

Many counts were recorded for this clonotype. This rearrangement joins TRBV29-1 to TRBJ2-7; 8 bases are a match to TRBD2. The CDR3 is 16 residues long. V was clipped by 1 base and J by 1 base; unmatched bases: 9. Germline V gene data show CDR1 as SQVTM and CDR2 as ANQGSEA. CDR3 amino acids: CSVEGLRSGGSYEQYF. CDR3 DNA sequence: TGCAGCGTTGAAGGCCTTCGGAGCGGGGGATCCTACGAGCAGTACTTC.

CDR3 sequence: CASSSGQGIGAADTQYF. The CDR3 DNA reads as TGTGCCAGCAGTTCGGGACAGGGCATTGGGGCGGCAGATACGCAGTATTTT. The chain joins TRBV28 to TRBJ2-3; 9 positions agree with TRBD1. From germline, CDR1 is MDHEN and CDR2 SYDVKM. This CDR3 region has 17 residues. J gave up 4 bases and V 4 bases, and 12 bases lay outside the gene matches. Filled out from reference TRBV28 and TRBJ2-3, the complete variable domain reads DVKVTQSSRYLVKRTGEKVFLECVQDMDHENMFWYRQDPGLGLRLIYFSYDVKMKEKGDIPEGYSVSREKKERFSLILESASTNQTSMYLCASSSGQGIGAADTQYFGPGTRLTVL.

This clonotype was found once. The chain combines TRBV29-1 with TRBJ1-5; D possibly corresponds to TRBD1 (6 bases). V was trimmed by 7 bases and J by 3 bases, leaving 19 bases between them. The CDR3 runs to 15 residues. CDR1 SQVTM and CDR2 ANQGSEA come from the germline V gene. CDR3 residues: CSGATGKEDNQPQHF. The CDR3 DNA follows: TGCAGCGGCGCTACAGGGAAGGAAGACAATCAGCCCCAGCATTTT. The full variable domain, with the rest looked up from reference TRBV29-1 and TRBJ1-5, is SAVISQKPSRDICQRGTSLTIQCQVDSQVTMMFWYRQQPGQSLTLIATANQGSEATYESGFVIDKFPISRPNLTFSTLTVSNMSPEDSSIYLCSGATGKEDNQPQHFGDGTRLSIL.

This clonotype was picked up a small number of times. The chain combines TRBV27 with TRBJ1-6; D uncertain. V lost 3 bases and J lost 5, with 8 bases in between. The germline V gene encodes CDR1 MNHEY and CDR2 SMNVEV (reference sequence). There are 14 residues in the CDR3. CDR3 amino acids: CASSLVINNSPLHF. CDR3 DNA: TGTGCCAGCAGTTTGGTGATTAATAATTCACCCCTCCACTTT.

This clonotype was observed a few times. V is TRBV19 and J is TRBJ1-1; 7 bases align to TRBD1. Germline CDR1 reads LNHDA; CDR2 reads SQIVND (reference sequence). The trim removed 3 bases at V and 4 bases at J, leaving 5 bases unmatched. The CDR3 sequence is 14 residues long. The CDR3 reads CASSIDRVGTEAFF. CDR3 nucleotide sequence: TGTGCCAGTAGTATCGACAGGGTGGGCACTGAAGCTTTCTTT.

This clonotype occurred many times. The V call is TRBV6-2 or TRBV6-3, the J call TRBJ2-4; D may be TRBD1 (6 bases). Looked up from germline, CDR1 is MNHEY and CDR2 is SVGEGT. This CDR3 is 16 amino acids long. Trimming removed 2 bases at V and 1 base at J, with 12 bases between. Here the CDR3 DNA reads TGTGCCAGCAGTTACCTAGGGGGAAGGGCCAAAAACATTCAGTACTTC. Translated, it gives CASSYLGGRAKNIQYF.

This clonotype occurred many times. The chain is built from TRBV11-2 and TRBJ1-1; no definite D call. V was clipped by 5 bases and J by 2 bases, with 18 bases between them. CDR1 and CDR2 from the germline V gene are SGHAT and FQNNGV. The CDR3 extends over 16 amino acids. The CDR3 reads CASSHRFGAPNTEAFF. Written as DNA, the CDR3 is TGTGCCAGCAGCCATAGATTTGGTGCCCCTAACACTGAAGCTTTCTTT.

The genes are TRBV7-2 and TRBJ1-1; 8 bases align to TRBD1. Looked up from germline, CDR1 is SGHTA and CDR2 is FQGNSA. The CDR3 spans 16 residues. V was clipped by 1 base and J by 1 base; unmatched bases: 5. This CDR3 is CASSLGTGYSNTEAFF. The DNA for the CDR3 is TGTGCCAGCAGCTTAGGGACAGGGTATTCGAACACTGAAGCTTTCTTT.

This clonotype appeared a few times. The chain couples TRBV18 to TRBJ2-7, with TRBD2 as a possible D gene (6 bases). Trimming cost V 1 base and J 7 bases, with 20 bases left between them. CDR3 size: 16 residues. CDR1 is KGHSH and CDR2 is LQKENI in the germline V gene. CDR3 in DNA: TGTGCCAGCTCACCACTCGATTCGGGGGATTCTCGGGAGCAGTACTTC. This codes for CASSPLDSGDSREQYF.

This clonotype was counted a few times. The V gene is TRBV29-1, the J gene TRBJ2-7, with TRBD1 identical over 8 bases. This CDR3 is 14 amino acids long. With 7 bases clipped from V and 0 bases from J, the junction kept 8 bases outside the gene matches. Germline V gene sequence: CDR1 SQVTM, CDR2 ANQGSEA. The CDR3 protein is CSAGQGSSSYEQYF. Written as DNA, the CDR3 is TGCAGCGCCGGACAGGGTTCCTCCTCCTACGAGCAGTACTTC.

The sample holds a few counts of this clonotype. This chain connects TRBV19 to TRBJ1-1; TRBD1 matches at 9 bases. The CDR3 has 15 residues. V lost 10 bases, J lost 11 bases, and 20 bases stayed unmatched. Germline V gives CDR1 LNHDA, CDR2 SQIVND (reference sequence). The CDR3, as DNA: TGTGCCACCCTTCGAACCGGGACAGGGAATTTGGGGGCTTTCTTT. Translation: CATLRTGTGNLGAFF. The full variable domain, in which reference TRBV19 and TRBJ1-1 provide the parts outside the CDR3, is DGGITQSPKYLFRKEGQNVTLSCEQNLNHDAMYWYRQDPGQGLRLIYYSQIVNDFQKGDIAEGYSVSREKKESFPLTVTSAQKNPTAFYLCATLRTGTGNLGAFFGQGTRLTVV.

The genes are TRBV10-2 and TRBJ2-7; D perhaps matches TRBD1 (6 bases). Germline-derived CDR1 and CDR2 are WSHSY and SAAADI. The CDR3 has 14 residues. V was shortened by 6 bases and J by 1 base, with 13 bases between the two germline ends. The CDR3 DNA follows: TGCGCCAGCAGGGAGGAAGGGGGTTCCTACGAGCAGTACTTC. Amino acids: CASREEGGSYEQYF.